The T cell receptor (beta chain) under discussion was sequenced for a study of cytomegalovirus exposure and HLA in healthy donors. Study-wide findings and caveats: A later analysis linked a missense variant in DCLRE1C to the trimming of TCR beta V and J genes.

This PCR relied on a set of 60 Vbeta primers and 13 Jbeta primers. Assay used: immunoSEQ multiplex PCR; TCRdb lists only in-frame clones, some missing. The profile covers about 140,000 clones, with 75% to 90% appearing a single time and 1.2% taken by the ten largest. This clone was seen a handful of times. Its antigen is unknown. After removal of 4 bases from V and 0 bases from J, the junction contained 9 bases not matched to a gene. Germline V gives CDR1 SGHNT, CDR2 YYREEE (reference sequence). CDR3 length equals 18 residues. The sequencing sample was made of PBMCs. The chain recombines TRBV5-4 with TRBJ2-6; 8 bases align to TRBD1. The receptor comes from a female donor in good health and CMV-seronegative. The chain's CDR3 is CASSLPTGELSGANVLTF. CDR3 nucleotides: TGTGCCAGCAGCCTACCGACAGGGGAACTCTCTGGGGCCAACGTCCTGACTTTC.